The 10 T cell receptor beta chains given below trace back to one sample, sequenced in a study of breast tumors, draining lymph nodes, adjacent tissues. Each CDR3 protein gets one entry after TCRdb re-called the multiplex PCR reads with MiXCR. The sample yields over 60,000 distinct CDR3 sequences, around two fifths seen once. Input material: breast tumor tissue. The receptor set was obtained from a female donor with breast cancer. Some clones in this sample may be carry-over from other donors' samples.

The V and J genes are TRBV11-3 and TRBJ2-1, with no clear D. With 1 base removed from V and 5 bases from J, the gap between germline ends came to 9 bases. Germline V CDR1 and CDR2: SGHNT, YENEEA. The CDR3 has 14 residues. The CDR3 region has the DNA TGTGCCAGCAGCTTAGGAGGTCCGAACAATGAGCAGTTCTTC. Its protein product is CASSLGGPNNEQFF.

This clonotype was detected once. Sequence at one end of the junction differs from germline and may be a read error. The rearrangement uses TRBV7-9 and TRBJ2-5; 11 bases line up with TRBD2. The CDR3 loop spans 15 amino acids. The germline V gene has CDR1 SEHNR and CDR2 FQNEAQ (reference sequence). The DNA of the CDR3 is TGTGCCAGCAGTTTCCCCCTACTAGCGGGGGAGACCCAGCACTTC. It encodes CASSFPLLAGETQHF.

This clonotype was recorded at least ten times. A much more abundant neighbour one base away suggests this may be a read error. The CDR3 is CSARDGLGRTYGYTF. The DNA of the CDR3 is TGCAGTGCTAGAGATGGGTTAGGACGGACCTATGGCTACACCTTC. The chain combines TRBV20-1 with TRBJ1-2, with D uncertain. Per the germline V gene, CDR1 is DFQATT and CDR2 is SNEGSKA (reference sequence). CDR3 length: 15 residues. Trimming removed 0 bases from V and 4 bases from J, with 15 bases in between.

This clonotype was seen many times. The V gene is TRBV7-2, the J gene TRBJ2-1; no definite D call. The CDR3 covers 14 residues. Trimming took 7 bases from V and 2 from J, leaving 12 bases between them. Germline-derived CDR1 and CDR2 are SGHTA and FQGNSA. The CDR3 sequence is CASTDFGPYNEQFF. CDR3 nucleotides: TGTGCCAGCACCGATTTCGGACCCTACAATGAGCAGTTCTTC.

This clonotype showed up many times. The rearrangement joins TRBV6-6 to TRBJ1-2; D call uncertain. Looked up from germline, CDR1 is MNHNY and CDR2 is SVGAGI (reference sequence). This CDR3 has 13 residues. V was shortened by 6 bases and J by 0 bases, with 8 bases between the two germline ends. The CDR3 sequence is CASSLGPNYGYTF. The CDR3 coding sequence is TGTGCCAGCAGCCTGGGCCCTAACTATGGCTACACCTTC.

A remark on this clonotype: Mismatch with germline at one junction end may stem from a read error. The chain combines TRBV5-8 with TRBJ2-2, with 8 bases identical to TRBD1. The CDR3 sequence is 16 residues long. Germline assignment: CDR1 SGHTS and CDR2 YDEGEE. CDR3 nucleotide sequence: TGTGCCAGCAGCGGAATCCGGGACAGGAACACCGGGGAGCTGTCTTGG. This gives the protein CASSGIRDRNTGELSW. Using reference TRBV5-8 and TRBJ2-2 for the parts outside the CDR3, the full variable domain is EAGVTQSPTHLIKTRGQQATLRCSPISGHTSVYWYQQALGLGLQFLLWYDEGEERNRGNFPPRFSGRQFPNYSSELNVNALELEDSALYLCASSGIRDRNTGELSWGEGSRLTVL.

The V and J genes are TRBV6-5 and TRBJ1-2, with TRBD1 matching over 7 bases. Germline assignment: CDR1 MNHEY and CDR2 SVGAGI. This CDR3 is built from 16 residues. The trim removed 7 bases at V and 3 bases at J, leaving 14 bases unmatched. The CDR3 loop is CASTYGRGREHYGYTF. CDR3 nucleotides: TGTGCCAGCACGTACGGGAGGGGGCGAGAACACTATGGCTACACCTTC.

In the case of this clonotype: The junction departs from germline at one end; a sequencing error may be responsible. This chain joins TRBV2 and TRBJ1-6, with D tentatively TRBD1 (5 bases). Germline CDR1 SNHLY, CDR2 FYNNEI. The CDR3 loop spans 16 amino acids. The CDR3: CASSVLAGLSYEQYFF. Here the CDR3 DNA reads TGTGCCAGCAGCGTCCTCGCGGGACTATCCTACGAGCAGTACTTCTTT.

About this clonotype: At one of its ends the junction is not consistent with the germline gene, which may arise from a read error. This chain joins TRBV4-1 and TRBJ1-1; D is ambiguous. This CDR3 has 14 amino acids. Germline V gene lookup returns CDR1 MGHRA and CDR2 YSYEKL. CDR3 sequence reads: CASSPLGGNTEAFF. CDR3 DNA: TGCGCCAGCAGCCCCTTAGGAGGGAACACTGAAGCTTTCTTC.

This clonotype has at least ten counts. The chain is built from TRBV19 and TRBJ1-2; TRBD1 matches at 9 bases. The germline V gene encodes CDR1 LNHDA and CDR2 SQIVND (reference sequence). The CDR3 is made up of 15 amino acids. V was pared by 1 base and J by 4 bases, with 4 bases of the junction left unmatched. In DNA, the CDR3 is TGTGCCAGTAGTATAGCCCGGACAGGGGTCTATGGCTACACCTTC. Translating gives CASSIARTGVYGYTF. The full variable domain, with the rest looked up from reference TRBV19 and TRBJ1-2, is DGGITQSPKYLFRKEGQNVTLSCEQNLNHDAMYWYRQDPGQGLRLIYYSQIVNDFQKGDIAEGYSVSREKKESFPLTVTSAQKNPTAFYLCASSIARTGVYGYTFGSGTRLTVV.